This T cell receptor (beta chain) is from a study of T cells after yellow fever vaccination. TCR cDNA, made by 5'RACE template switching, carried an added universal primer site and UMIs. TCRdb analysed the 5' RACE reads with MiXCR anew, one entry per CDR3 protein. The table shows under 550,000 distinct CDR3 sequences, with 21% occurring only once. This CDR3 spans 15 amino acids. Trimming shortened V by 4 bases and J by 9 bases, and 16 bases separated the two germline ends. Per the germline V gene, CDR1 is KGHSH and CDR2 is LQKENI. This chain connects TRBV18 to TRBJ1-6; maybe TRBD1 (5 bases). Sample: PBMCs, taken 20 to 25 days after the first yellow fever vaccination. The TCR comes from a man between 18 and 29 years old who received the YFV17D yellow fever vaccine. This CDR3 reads CASSLPDGASSPLHF. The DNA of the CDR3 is TGTGCCAGCTCACTACCCGACGGGGCTAGTTCACCCCTCCACTTT.